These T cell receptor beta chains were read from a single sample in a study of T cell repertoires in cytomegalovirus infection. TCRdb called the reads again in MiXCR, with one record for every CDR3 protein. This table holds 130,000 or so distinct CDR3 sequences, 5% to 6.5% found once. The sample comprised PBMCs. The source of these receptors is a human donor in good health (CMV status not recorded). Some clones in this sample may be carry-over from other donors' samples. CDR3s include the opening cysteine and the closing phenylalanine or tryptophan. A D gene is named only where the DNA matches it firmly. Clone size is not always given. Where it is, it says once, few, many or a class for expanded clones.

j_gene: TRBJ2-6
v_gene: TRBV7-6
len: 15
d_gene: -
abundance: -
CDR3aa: CASSLGKTGANVLTF
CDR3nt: TGTGCCAGCAGCTTAGGCAAGACTGGGGCCAACGTCCTGACTTTC

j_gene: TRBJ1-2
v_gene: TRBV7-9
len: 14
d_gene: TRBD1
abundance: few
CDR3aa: CASSRGQGLRGYTF
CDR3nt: TGTGCCAGCAGCCGGGGACAGGGATTGAGAGGCTACACCTTC

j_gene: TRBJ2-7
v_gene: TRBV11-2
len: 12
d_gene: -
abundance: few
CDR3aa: CASAPRGYEQYF
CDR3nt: TGTGCCAGCGCCCCAAGGGGCTACGAGCAGTACTTC

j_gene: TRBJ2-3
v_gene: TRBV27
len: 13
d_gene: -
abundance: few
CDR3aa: CASSPLVTDTQYF
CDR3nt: TGTGCCAGCAGTCCGTTAGTGACAGATACGCAGTATTTT

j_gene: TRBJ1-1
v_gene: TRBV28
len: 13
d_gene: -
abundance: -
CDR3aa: CASRGLGFAEAFF
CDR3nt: TGTGCCAGTAGGGGATTGGGGTTCGCTGAAGCTTTCTTT

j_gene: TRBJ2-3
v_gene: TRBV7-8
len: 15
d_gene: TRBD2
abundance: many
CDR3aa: CASTLPGGGPDTQYF
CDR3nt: TGTGCCAGCACCCTTCCCGGCGGGGGGCCAGATACGCAGTATTTT

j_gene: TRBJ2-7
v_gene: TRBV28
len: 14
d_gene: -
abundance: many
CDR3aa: CATQTGTLPYEQYF
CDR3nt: TGTGCCACCCAAACCGGGACCCTTCCCTACGAGCAGTACTTC

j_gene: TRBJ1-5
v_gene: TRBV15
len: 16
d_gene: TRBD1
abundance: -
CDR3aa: CATSAWTGYSNQPQHF
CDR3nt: TGTGCCACCAGCGCCTGGACAGGTTATAGCAATCAGCCCCAGCATTTT

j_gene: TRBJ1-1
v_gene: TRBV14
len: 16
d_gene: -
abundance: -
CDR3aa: CASNNRRVGRPPEAFF
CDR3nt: TGTGCCAGCAACAACAGGCGTGTGGGGCGACCACCTGAAGCTTTCTTT

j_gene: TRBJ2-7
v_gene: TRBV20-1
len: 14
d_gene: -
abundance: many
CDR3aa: CSATTGTGRDEQYF
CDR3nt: TGCAGTGCTACTACAGGGACGGGCAGGGACGAGCAGTACTTC

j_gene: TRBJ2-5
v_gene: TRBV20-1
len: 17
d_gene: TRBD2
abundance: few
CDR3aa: CSARDPFGLAGLETQYF
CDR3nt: TGCAGTGCTAGAGATCCCTTCGGACTAGCGGGGTTAGAGACCCAGTACTTC

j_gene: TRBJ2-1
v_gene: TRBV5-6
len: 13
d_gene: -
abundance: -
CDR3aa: CASSRGDNNEQFF
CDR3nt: TGTGCCAGCAGTCGGGGGGACAACAATGAGCAGTTCTTC

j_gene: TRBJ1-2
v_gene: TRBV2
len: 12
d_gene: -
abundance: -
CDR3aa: CARTGANYGYTF
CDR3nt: TGTGCCAGGACGGGGGCTAACTATGGCTACACCTTC

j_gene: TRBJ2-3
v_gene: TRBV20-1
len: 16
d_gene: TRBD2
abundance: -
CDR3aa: CSAVPIAGEGTDTQYF
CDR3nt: TGCAGTGCAGTCCCCATAGCGGGGGAGGGCACAGATACGCAGTATTTT

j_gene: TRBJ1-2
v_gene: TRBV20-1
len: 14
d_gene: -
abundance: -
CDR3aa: CSARDNRANYGYTF
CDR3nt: TGCAGTGCTAGAGATAACAGGGCTAACTATGGCTACACCTTC

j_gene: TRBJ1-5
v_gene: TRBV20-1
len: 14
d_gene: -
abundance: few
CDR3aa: CSARVLNSNQPQHF
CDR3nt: TGCAGTGCTAGGGTACTGAATAGCAATCAGCCCCAGCATTTT

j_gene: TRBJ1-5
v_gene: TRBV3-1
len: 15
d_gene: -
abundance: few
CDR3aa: CASSQDDRSNQPQHF
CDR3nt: TGTGCCAGCAGCCAAGACGACAGAAGCAATCAGCCCCAGCATTTT

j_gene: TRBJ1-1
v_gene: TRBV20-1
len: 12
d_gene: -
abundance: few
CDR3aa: CSARGDWTEAFF
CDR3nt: TGCAGTGCTAGGGGGGACTGGACTGAAGCTTTCTTT

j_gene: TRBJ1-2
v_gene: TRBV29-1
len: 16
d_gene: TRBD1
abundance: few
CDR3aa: CSVPGQGAFVNYGYTF
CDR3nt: TGCAGCGTGCCGGGACAGGGGGCGTTTGTTAACTATGGCTACACCTTC

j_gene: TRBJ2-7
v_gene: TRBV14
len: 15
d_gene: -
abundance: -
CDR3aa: CASSQADTFPYEQYF
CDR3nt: TGTGCCAGCAGCCAAGCGGACACGTTTCCCTACGAGCAGTACTTC

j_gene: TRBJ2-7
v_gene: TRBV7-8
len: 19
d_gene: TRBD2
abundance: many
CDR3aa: CASSFGLAGGPGRSYEQYF
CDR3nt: TGTGCCAGCAGCTTCGGACTAGCGGGGGGGCCGGGTCGGTCCTACGAGCAGTACTTC

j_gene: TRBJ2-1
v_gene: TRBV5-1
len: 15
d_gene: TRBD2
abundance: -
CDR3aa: CASSLASGGHNEQFF
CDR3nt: TGCGCCAGCAGCTTGGCTAGCGGGGGCCACAATGAGCAGTTCTTC

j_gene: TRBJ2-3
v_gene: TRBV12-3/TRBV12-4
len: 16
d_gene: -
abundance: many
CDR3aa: CASSLGGSANTDTQYF
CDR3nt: TGTGCCAGCAGTTTGGGGGGCTCCGCCAACACAGATACGCAGTATTTT

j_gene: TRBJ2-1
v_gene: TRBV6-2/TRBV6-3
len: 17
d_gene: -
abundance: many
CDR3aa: CASNTRWGNSSYNEQFF
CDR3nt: TGTGCCAGCAACACGAGATGGGGGAACAGCTCCTACAATGAGCAGTTCTTC

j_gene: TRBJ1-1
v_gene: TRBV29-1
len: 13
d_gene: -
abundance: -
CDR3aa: CSVDEGTNTEAFF
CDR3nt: TGCAGCGTTGATGAGGGAACGAACACTGAAGCTTTCTTT

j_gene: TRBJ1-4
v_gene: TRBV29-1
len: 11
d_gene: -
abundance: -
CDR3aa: CSGTANEKLFF
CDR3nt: TGCAGCGGGACAGCAAATGAAAAACTGTTTTTT

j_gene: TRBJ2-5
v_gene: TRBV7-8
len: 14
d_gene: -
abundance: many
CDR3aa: CASRHPGPDGTQYF
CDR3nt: TGTGCCAGCAGACATCCCGGGCCGGACGGGACCCAGTACTTC

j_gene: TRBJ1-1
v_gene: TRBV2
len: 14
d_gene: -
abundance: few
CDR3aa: CASSEGGTLTEAFF
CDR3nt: TGTGCCAGCAGTGAAGGAGGGACTCTCACTGAAGCTTTCTTT

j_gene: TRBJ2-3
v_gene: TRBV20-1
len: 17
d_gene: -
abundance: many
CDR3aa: CSARDALVGSSTDTQYF
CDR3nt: TGCAGTGCTAGAGATGCCCTGGTGGGATCTAGCACAGATACGCAGTATTTT

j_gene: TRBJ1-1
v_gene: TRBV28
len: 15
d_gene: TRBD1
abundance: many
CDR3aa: CASIPGGRRGTEAFF
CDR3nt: TGTGCCAGCATCCCCGGGGGGCGCAGGGGGACTGAAGCTTTCTTT

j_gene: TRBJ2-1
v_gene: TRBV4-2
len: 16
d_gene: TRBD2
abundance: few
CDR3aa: CASSQDPGGPDNEQFF
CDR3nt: TGTGCCAGCAGCCAAGATCCGGGGGGGCCGGACAATGAGCAGTTCTTC

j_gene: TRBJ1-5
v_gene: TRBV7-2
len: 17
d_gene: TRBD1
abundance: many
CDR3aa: CASSLRVGTGNNQPQHF
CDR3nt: TGTGCCAGCAGCTTACGGGTCGGGACAGGGAACAATCAGCCCCAGCATTTT

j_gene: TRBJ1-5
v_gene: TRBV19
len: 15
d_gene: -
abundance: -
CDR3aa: CASSSPQGPEGAQHF
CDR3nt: TGTGCCAGTAGTAGCCCCCAGGGCCCTGAAGGAGCCCAGCATTTT

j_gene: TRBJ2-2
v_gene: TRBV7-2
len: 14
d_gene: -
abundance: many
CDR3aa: CASSSGLAPGELFF
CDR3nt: TGTGCCAGCAGTTCCGGGCTAGCGCCCGGGGAGCTGTTTTTT

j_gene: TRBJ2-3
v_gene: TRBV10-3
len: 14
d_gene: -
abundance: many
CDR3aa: CAISEGGKTDTQYF
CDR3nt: TGTGCCATCAGTGAAGGCGGGAAAACAGATACGCAGTATTTT

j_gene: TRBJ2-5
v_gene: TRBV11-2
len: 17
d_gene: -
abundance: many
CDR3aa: CASSLGGSRGEGETQYF
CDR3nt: TGTGCCAGCAGCTTAGGGGGAAGCCGGGGAGAGGGAGAGACCCAGTACTTC